The rows below give T cell receptor beta chains drawn from one sample of a study of blood T cells in healthy people across ages. MiXCR, run by TCRdb on the 5' RACE reads, gives a single entry per CDR3 protein. The sample lists about 1.1 million distinct CDR3 sequences, roughly two fifths occurring once. Material for sequencing was blood. All receptors come from a man in his late teens or twenties in good health. Both conserved end residues are part of each CDR3. The D gene is left open where the match is weak. Rows give clone size only sometimes, using once, few, many, or a class for an expanded clone.

size: .; J: TRBJ1-2; V: TRBV20-1; D: .; CDR3: CSAKQGDSNYDYTF; DNA: TGCAGTGCTAAGCAGGGCGATAGTAACTATGACTACACCTTC
size: many; J: TRBJ2-1; V: TRBV20-1; D: .; CDR3: CSARRMGGGLYNEQFF; DNA: TGCAGTGCTCGCCGAATGGGCGGGGGCCTCTACAATGAGCAGTTCTTC
size: few; J: TRBJ2-1; V: TRBV7-2; D: .; CDR3: CASSTHPPPLNEQFF; DNA: TGTGCCAGCAGTACACACCCCCCTCCATTGAATGAGCAGTTCTTC
size: .; J: TRBJ2-1; V: TRBV19; D: TRBD1; CDR3: CASSIAGGDNEQFF; DNA: TGTGCCAGTAGTATTGCAGGGGGAGACAATGAGCAGTTCTTC
size: .; J: TRBJ1-1; V: TRBV10-3; D: .; CDR3: CAISVVGGTEAFF; DNA: TGTGCCATCAGTGTCGTCGGGGGCACTGAAGCTTTCTTT
size: .; J: TRBJ2-5; V: TRBV7-2; D: .; CDR3: CASSPSLGLQETQYF; DNA: TGTGCCAGCAGCCCATCACTGGGACTCCAAGAGACCCAGTACTTC
size: .; J: TRBJ2-3; V: TRBV29-1; D: .; CDR3: CSVVWTALEHLTDTQYF; DNA: TGCAGCGTTGTTTGGACAGCCTTAGAGCACCTCACAGATACGCAGTATTTT
size: few; J: TRBJ2-3; V: TRBV4-1; D: .; CDR3: CASSRDPGELGTDTQYF; DNA: TGCGCCAGCAGCCGGGACCCCGGGGAGCTTGGCACAGATACGCAGTATTTT
size: few; J: TRBJ2-5; V: TRBV2; D: .; CDR3: CASSGTFQETQYF; DNA: TGTGCCAGCAGTGGGACTTTCCAAGAGACCCAGTACTTC
size: few; J: TRBJ1-2; V: TRBV12-3/TRBV12-4; D: TRBD1; CDR3: CASSLDFRGTGDYGYTF; DNA: TGTGCCAGCAGTTTAGACTTTCGAGGGACAGGGGACTATGGCTACACCTTC
size: .; J: TRBJ1-6; V: TRBV12-3/TRBV12-4; D: .; CDR3: CASSPRWGRRNSPLHF; DNA: TGTGCCAGCAGCCCCCGTTGGGGACGGCGAAATTCACCCCTCCACTTT
size: many; J: TRBJ2-7; V: TRBV5-1; D: TRBD1; CDR3: CASSLEQGDYEQYF; DNA: TGCGCCAGCAGCTTGGAACAGGGGGACTACGAGCAGTACTTC
size: few; J: TRBJ2-3; V: TRBV5-1; D: TRBD1; CDR3: CASSVKTGGTDTQYF; DNA: TGCGCCAGCAGCGTGAAGACAGGGGGAACAGATACGCAGTATTTT
size: .; J: TRBJ1-1; V: TRBV20-1; D: .; CDR3: CSARGRGENTEAFF; DNA: TGCAGTGCCCGGGGGAGGGGGGAGAACACTGAAGCTTTCTTT
size: .; J: TRBJ2-3; V: TRBV7-3; D: .; CDR3: CASSLMSGETDTQYF; DNA: TGTGCCAGCAGCTTAATGTCAGGGGAGACAGATACGCAGTATTTT
size: .; J: TRBJ2-7; V: TRBV6-5; D: .; CDR3: CASRGPLPYNEQYF; DNA: TGTGCCAGCAGGGGACCCCTTCCCTACAATGAGCAGTACTTC
size: .; J: TRBJ1-1; V: TRBV28; D: .; CDR3: CASVFGLEAFF; DNA: TGTGCCAGCGTCTTTGGCTTGGAAGCTTTCTTT
size: .; J: TRBJ1-1; V: TRBV10-3; D: .; CDR3: CAISERGKGSLAGAFF; DNA: TGTGCCATCAGTGAGCGGGGGAAAGGCAGCCTGGCAGGAGCTTTCTTT
size: .; J: TRBJ2-1; V: TRBV5-1; D: .; CDR3: CASSTDRLYNEQFF; DNA: TGCGCCAGCAGCACAGACCGACTTTACAATGAGCAGTTCTTC
size: .; J: TRBJ1-1; V: TRBV5-1; D: .; CDR3: CASRVIAGANPAEAFF; DNA: TGCGCCTCCCGTGTTATTGCCGGGGCAAACCCCGCTGAAGCTTTCTTT
size: .; J: TRBJ1-2; V: TRBV7-2; D: .; CDR3: CASSFGEENYTF; DNA: TGTGCCAGCAGCTTCGGCGAGGAGAACTACACCTTC
size: few; J: TRBJ2-3; V: TRBV5-1; D: .; CDR3: CASSLGHPDTQYF; DNA: TGCGCCAGCAGCTTGGGTCACCCAGATACGCAGTATTTT